These 6 T cell receptor beta chains share one sample of origin, sequenced in a study of blood T cell repertoires in COVID-19. Clones were read by immunoSEQ multiplex PCR, and TCRdb kept only the in-frame ones, dropping some. The table shows about 150,000 clones, with approximately 80% occurring only once. Sequences were obtained from peripheral blood. All receptors derive from a woman of 80 years or more with COVID-19, enrolled during active disease.

The chain employs TRBV7-3 and TRBJ1-1; D unresolved. CDR1 SGHTA and CDR2 FQGTGA come from the germline V gene. The CDR3 is 13 amino acids. Trimming pared 5 bases from V and 6 bases from J, leaving 13 bases between. In nucleotides, the CDR3 is TGTGCCAGCAGCCCGATCGGGGTCGCTGAAGCTTTCTTT. It codes for CASSPIGVAEAFF.

The rearrangement links TRBV5-1 to TRBJ1-3; the D gene is possibly TRBD1 (5 bases). The CDR3 runs 13 residues. Trimming shortened V by 6 bases and J by 4 bases, and 11 bases separated the two germline ends. From germline, CDR1 is SGHRS and CDR2 YFSETQ. DNA of the CDR3: TGCGCCAGCACCCAGGGTATGGGAAACACCATATATTTT. Translated, it gives CASTQGMGNTIYF. Drawing the rest from reference TRBV5-1 and TRBJ1-3, the complete variable domain is KAGVTQTPRYLIKTRGQQVTLSCSPISGHRSVSWYQQTPGQGLQFLFEYFSETQRNKGNFPGRFSGRQFSNSRSEMNVSTLELGDSALYLCASTQGMGNTIYFGEGSWLTVV.

This chain connects TRBV7-9 to TRBJ1-1; possible D gene TRBD1, 6 bases. Germline-derived CDR1 and CDR2 are SEHNR and FQNEAQ (reference sequence). The CDR3 runs 15 residues. Trimming removed 1 base from V and 5 bases from J, with 14 bases in between. The CDR3 reads CASSLEGGLMTEAFF. CDR3 bases: TGTGCCAGCAGCTTAGAGGGGGGGTTAATGACTGAAGCTTTCTTT.

This rearrangement joins TRBV28 to TRBJ2-2; D not certain. Looked up from germline, CDR1 is MDHEN and CDR2 is SYDVKM. Trimming removed 5 bases at V and 4 bases at J, with 8 bases between. This CDR3 is 13 amino acids long. The CDR3, as DNA: TGTGCCAGCAGTCCCCGTTCCACCGGGGAGCTGTTTTTT. This codes for CASSPRSTGELFF.

The J gene is TRBJ2-3, the V gene TRBV9; D perhaps matches TRBD2 (7 bases). This CDR3 is built from 16 residues. Trimming removed 0 bases at V and 4 bases at J, with 15 bases between. CDR1 and CDR2 from the germline V gene are SGDLS and YYNGEE. The CDR3 coding sequence is TGTGCCAGCAGCGTAGGAGGAGGGGGGGTATCAGATACGCAGTATTTT. Protein: CASSVGGGGVSDTQYF.

The chain links TRBV28 to TRBJ1-3, with a possible D match to TRBD1 (6 bases). CDR3 length equals 18 residues. Trimming removed 2 bases at V and 0 bases at J, with 17 bases between. Germline V CDR1 and CDR2: MDHEN, SYDVKM. In nucleotides, the CDR3 is TGTGCCAGCAGTTTACTCTCAAAACAGGGCGGCTCTGGAAACACCATATATTTT. Translated, it gives CASSLLSKQGGSGNTIYF.